A selection of T cell receptor beta chains follows, all from one sample in a study of shared clonotypes between healthy human individuals. The repertoire was sequenced with immunoSEQ multiplex PCR; TCRdb's copy has only in-frame clones and lacks some. Of under 750,000 clones listed, approximately 72% were seen once; the top ten hold approximately 1.7%. The sequenced sample consisted of memory CD4+ T cells sorted from blood. The receptor source for this set is a young woman in good health. The CDR3 runs from the conserved cysteine through the conserved F or W. The D gene is left open where the match is weak. The size field is filled for only some rows; it gives once, few, many or a size class.

V	size	J	D	DNA	CDR3
TRBV14	.	TRBJ2-7	TRBD2	TGTGCCAGCAGCCAAGGACTAGCGGGAGGCTACGAGCAGTACTTC	CASSQGLAGGYEQYF
TRBV19	.	TRBJ2-3	TRBD2	TGTGCCACCAGAGGACTAGCGAGCACAGATACGCAGTATTTT	CATRGLASTDTQYF
TRBV7-9	.	TRBJ2-1	.	TGTGCCAGCAGCTCCTACCCAGACCCGCCGGGGATTAATGAGCAGTTCTTC	CASSSYPDPPGINEQFF
TRBV18	.	TRBJ1-2	.	TGTGCCAGCTCACCCGACATAACTAACTATGGCTACACCTTC	CASSPDITNYGYTF
TRBV10-3	.	TRBJ2-7	.	TGTGCCATCAGCGTCGGGGCCCCGAGCTCCTACGAGCAGTACTTC	CAISVGAPSSYEQYF
TRBV19	.	TRBJ1-5	TRBD1	TGTGCCAGTAGTATCAGGCACAGGGGCTCCCCACAGCCCCAGCATTTT	CASSIRHRGSPQPQHF
TRBV28	.	TRBJ2-5	.	TGTGCCAGCGGGGGAGGCCAAGAGACCCAGTACTTC	CASGGGQETQYF
TRBV27	once	TRBJ1-4	.	TGTGCCAGCAGTTTATCTATCAGGGAGGAAAAACTGTTTTTT	CASSLSIREEKLFF
TRBV18	.	TRBJ2-2	.	TGTGCCAGCTCGCCCAACACCGGGGAGCTGTTTTTT	CASSPNTGELFF
TRBV28	few	TRBJ2-3	.	TGTGCCAGCAGTTTATTGGGCAGGGGAAGCACAGATACGCAGTATTTT	CASSLLGRGSTDTQYF
TRBV2	.	TRBJ2-5	TRBD2	TGTGCCAGCAGTGAGGTAGCGGGAGTATCGGGGACCCAGTACTTC	CASSEVAGVSGTQYF
TRBV9	.	TRBJ2-1	.	TGTGCCAGCAGCCCACAGATAACCATCTACAATGAGCAGTTCTTC	CASSPQITIYNEQFF
TRBV6-6	.	TRBJ2-7	.	TGTGCCAGCAGAGGGCAGGGGATAGGAGAGCAGTACTTC	CASRGQGIGEQYF
TRBV7-9	.	TRBJ2-3	TRBD2	TGTGCCAGCAGCCCCGGACTAGCAGAGGTTGATACGCAGTATTTT	CASSPGLAEVDTQYF
TRBV15	.	TRBJ2-7	.	TGTGCCACCAGCCGCAGCGGAGACGGCATCGACGAGCAGTACTTC	CATSRSGDGIDEQYF
TRBV9	.	TRBJ2-7	.	TGTGCCAGCAGCCCCCCTGGCGCCTACGGGGAGCAGTACTTC	CASSPPGAYGEQYF
TRBV4-1	once	TRBJ1-1	.	TGCGCCAGCAGCAGGACGTGGAACACTGAAGCTTTCTTT	CASSRTWNTEAFF
TRBV28	once	TRBJ2-7	.	TGTGCCAGCATATTTTCCGGTGCAGGGCTCTCCCACGAGCAGTACTTC	CASIFSGAGLSHEQYF
TRBV13	.	TRBJ2-7	TRBD2	TGTGCCAGCAGCCCCCGGACTAGCGGGAGCTACGAGCAGTACTTC	CASSPRTSGSYEQYF
TRBV9	.	TRBJ2-7	TRBD2	TGTGCCAGCAGCGCCCTGGGTCTAGCGGGAAAGGACGAGCAGTACTTC	CASSALGLAGKDEQYF
TRBV6-5	few	TRBJ2-1	TRBD2	TGTGCCAGCCGGCCGGGAGGGGTAGGCAATGAGCAGTTCTTC	CASRPGGVGNEQFF
TRBV10-1	.	TRBJ1-1	.	TGCGCCAGCAGTGACCCGGACAGAGAAGCTTTCTTT	CASSDPDREAFF
TRBV4-2	.	TRBJ1-1	.	TGTGCCAGCAGCCAGAACCCCGCTCGACAGGAGAGCACTGAAGCTTTCTTT	CASSQNPARQESTEAFF
TRBV29-1	.	TRBJ2-5	TRBD2	TGCAGCGTTGAAGCGGGAGGGGGGGAGACCCAGTACTTC	CSVEAGGGETQYF
TRBV5-1	.	TRBJ1-1	TRBD1	TGCGCCAGCAGCACCACCAGGGGGGTCGAGACTGAAGCTTTCTTT	CASSTTRGVETEAFF
TRBV5-5	.	TRBJ2-3	.	TGTGCCAGCAGCTTTGGGACTGGGGCTAGCGGCACAGATACGCAGTATTTT	CASSFGTGASGTDTQYF
TRBV27	.	TRBJ1-2	TRBD1	TGTGCCAGCAGTTTAATCGGACAGGGGGCGCTTGGCTACACCTTC	CASSLIGQGALGYTF
TRBV14	.	TRBJ2-7	.	TGTGCCAGCAGCCCAAGCGTGAGGCAGTTAAGTAATCTATTTGCGAGCTCCTACGAGCAGTACTTC	CASSPSVRQLSNLFASSYEQYF
TRBV10-1	.	TRBJ2-1	TRBD2	TGCGCCAGCAGTGAGTCTACGGGACTAGCGGGAGGTCGGAAATTCTTC	CASSESTGLAGGRKFF
TRBV5-1	few	TRBJ1-1	.	TGCGCCAGCAGCCCTCATGGAAGGGCTTCGATGAACACTGAAGCTTTCTTT	CASSPHGRASMNTEAFF
TRBV10-3	few	TRBJ1-1	.	TGTGCCATCAGTCCCCGGGACAAGAACACTGAAGCTTTCTTT	CAISPRDKNTEAFF
TRBV5-1	.	TRBJ2-7	.	TGCGCCAGCAGCTTGGTGGCGGACTACAGCTCCTACGAGCAGTACTTC	CASSLVADYSSYEQYF
TRBV18	once	TRBJ2-5	.	TGTGCCAGCTCAGGGGGAAAGTCGGTTGGAGAGACCCAGTACTTC	CASSGGKSVGETQYF
TRBV10-3	many	TRBJ2-3	.	TGTGCCATCAGTGATGGGGGTAGCACAGATACGCAGTATTTT	CAISDGGSTDTQYF
TRBV5-1	.	TRBJ2-5	.	TGCGCCAGCAGCTCGGGGTCCTGGGAGACCCAGTACTTC	CASSSGSWETQYF
TRBV27	.	TRBJ2-7	.	TGTGCCAGCAGTTTAATTGGCGGTTGGTCCTACGAGCAGTACTTC	CASSLIGGWSYEQYF
TRBV6-5	few	TRBJ1-1	.	TGTGCCAGCAGTTACTCAGGGGTAACTGAAGCTTTCTTT	CASSYSGVTEAFF
TRBV18	.	TRBJ2-7	.	TGTGCCAGCTCACCTCTAAACAGCCCGACCTACGAGCAGTACTTC	CASSPLNSPTYEQYF
TRBV11-2	few	TRBJ2-2	.	TGTGCCAGCAGCTTACAGGGTGGCACCGGGGAGCTGTTTTTT	CASSLQGGTGELFF
TRBV13	.	TRBJ2-3	.	TGTGCCAGCAGCTTAGAGGGCGGTAGCACAGATACGCAGTATTTT	CASSLEGGSTDTQYF
TRBV7-9	few	TRBJ2-2	.	TGTGCCAGCAGCTTATGGTTAGCGAACACCGGGGAGCTGTTTTTT	CASSLWLANTGELFF
TRBV5-4	.	TRBJ2-1	TRBD2	TGTGCCAGCAGCATCGGACTAGCGGGATTGAATGAGCAGTTCTTC	CASSIGLAGLNEQFF
TRBV10-2	many	TRBJ2-7	.	TGCGCCAGCAGTTTACAGGGGGGGTACGAGCAGTACTTC	CASSLQGGYEQYF
TRBV5-1	.	TRBJ2-7	TRBD2	TGCGCCAGCGGTGGGGCTAGCGGGAGTAATTACGAGCAGTACTTC	CASGGASGSNYEQYF
TRBV27	.	TRBJ2-7	TRBD1	TGTGCCAGCAGTTTAAGCCCTGGGACAGGGGGCTCCTACGAGCAGTACTTC	CASSLSPGTGGSYEQYF
TRBV5-1	.	TRBJ2-6	.	TGCGCCAGCAAATCCTCGGCAGGGTACCCGCAGGGGGCCAACGTCCTGACTTTC	CASKSSAGYPQGANVLTF
TRBV27	.	TRBJ2-1	.	TGTGCCAGCAGTGCACTTTTCATAGGGTTAGGGAATGAGCAGTTCTTC	CASSALFIGLGNEQFF
TRBV19	.	TRBJ2-2	.	TGTGCCAGTGGGAAAGACAGCTTGAACACCGGGGAGCTGTTTTTT	CASGKDSLNTGELFF
TRBV19	.	TRBJ1-2	TRBD1	TGTGCCAGTAGTGCCGGGGACAGAGCTAACTATGGCTACACCTTC	CASSAGDRANYGYTF
TRBV18	.	TRBJ1-4	.	TGTGCCAGCTCACCCAACAGAGAAACTAATGAAAAACTGTTTTTT	CASSPNRETNEKLFF
TRBV1	once	TRBJ2-1	.	TGCACCAGCAAGAGTCCGGGACTCAAATACAATGAGCAGTTCTTC	CTSKSPGLKYNEQFF
TRBV6-5	few	TRBJ1-5	.	TGTGCCAGCAGTTACTCGTTCCGCTCCAATCAGCCCCAGCATTTT	CASSYSFRSNQPQHF
TRBV5-1	few	TRBJ2-4	.	TGCGCCAGCAGCACAGCGGGTTTAGAACGTAACATTCAGTACTTC	CASSTAGLERNIQYF
TRBV28	.	TRBJ2-5	.	TGTGCCAGCAGTCCGCTTAGTAATAGCGGATCCCAAGAGACCCAGTACTTC	CASSPLSNSGSQETQYF
TRBV5-4	.	TRBJ2-3	TRBD1	TGTGCCAGCAGCCCTCGGGACAGGGGTGGGGATACGCAGTATTTT	CASSPRDRGGDTQYF
TRBV11-2	.	TRBJ2-7	.	TGTGCCAGCAGCCCCCCGGGACGGCTGACCTACGAGCAGTACTTC	CASSPPGRLTYEQYF
TRBV28	.	TRBJ1-1	TRBD1	TGTGCCAGCAGTTCGCACGCCGGGACAGGCAGGGTTGCGTCAGCTTTCTTT	CASSSHAGTGRVASAFF
TRBV27	once	TRBJ2-7	TRBD1	TGTGCCAGCAGTTTATCAGGCAGGGGGCTCTACGAGCAGTACTTC	CASSLSGRGLYEQYF